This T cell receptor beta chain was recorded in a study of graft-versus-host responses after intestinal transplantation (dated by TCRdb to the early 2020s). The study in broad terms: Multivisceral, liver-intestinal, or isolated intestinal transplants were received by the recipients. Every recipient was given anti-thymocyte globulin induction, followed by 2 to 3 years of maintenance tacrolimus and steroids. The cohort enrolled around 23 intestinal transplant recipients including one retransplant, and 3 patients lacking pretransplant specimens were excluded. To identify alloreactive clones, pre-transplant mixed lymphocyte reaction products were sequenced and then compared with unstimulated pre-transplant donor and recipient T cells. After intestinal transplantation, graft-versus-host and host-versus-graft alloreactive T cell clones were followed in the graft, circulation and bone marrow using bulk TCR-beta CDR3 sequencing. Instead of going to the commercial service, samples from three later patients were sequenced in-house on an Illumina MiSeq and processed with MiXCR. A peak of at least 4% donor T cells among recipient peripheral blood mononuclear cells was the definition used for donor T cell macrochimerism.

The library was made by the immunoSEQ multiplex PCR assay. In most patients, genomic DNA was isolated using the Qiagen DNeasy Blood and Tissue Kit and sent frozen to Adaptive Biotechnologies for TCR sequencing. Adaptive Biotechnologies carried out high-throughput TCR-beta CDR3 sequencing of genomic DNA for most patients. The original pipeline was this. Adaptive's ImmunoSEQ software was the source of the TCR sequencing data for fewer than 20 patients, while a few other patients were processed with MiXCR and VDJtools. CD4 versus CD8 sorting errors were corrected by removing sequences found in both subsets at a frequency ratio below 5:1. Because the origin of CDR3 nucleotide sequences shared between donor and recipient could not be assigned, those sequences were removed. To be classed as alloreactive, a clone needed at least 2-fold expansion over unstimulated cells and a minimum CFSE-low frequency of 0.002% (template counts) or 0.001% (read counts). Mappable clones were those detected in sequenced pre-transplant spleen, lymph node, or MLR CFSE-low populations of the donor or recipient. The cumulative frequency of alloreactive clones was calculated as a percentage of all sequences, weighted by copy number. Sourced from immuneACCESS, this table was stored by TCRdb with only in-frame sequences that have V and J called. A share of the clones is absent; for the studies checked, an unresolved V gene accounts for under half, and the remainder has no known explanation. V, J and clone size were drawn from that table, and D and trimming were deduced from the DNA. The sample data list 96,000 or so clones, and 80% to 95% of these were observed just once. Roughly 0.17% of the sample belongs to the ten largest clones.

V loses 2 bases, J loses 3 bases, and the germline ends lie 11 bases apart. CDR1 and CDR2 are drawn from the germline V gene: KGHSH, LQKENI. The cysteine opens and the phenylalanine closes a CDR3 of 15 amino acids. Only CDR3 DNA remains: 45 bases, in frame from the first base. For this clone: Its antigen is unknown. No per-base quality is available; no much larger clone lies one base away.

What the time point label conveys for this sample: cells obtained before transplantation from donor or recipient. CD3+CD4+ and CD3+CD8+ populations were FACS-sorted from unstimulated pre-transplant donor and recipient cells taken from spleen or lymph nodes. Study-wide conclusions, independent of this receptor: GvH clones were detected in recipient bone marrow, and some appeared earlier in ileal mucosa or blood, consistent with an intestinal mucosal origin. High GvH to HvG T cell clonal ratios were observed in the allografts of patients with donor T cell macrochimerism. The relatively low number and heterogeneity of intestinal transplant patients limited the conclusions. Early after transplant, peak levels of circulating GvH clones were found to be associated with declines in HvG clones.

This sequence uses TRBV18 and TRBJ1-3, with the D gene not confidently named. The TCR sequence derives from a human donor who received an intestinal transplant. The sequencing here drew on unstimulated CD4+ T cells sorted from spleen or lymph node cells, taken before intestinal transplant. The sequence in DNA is TGTGCCAGCTCACCAGGCGCGGGAGATGGAAACACCATATATTTT. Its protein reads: CASSPGAGDGNTIYF.